This TCR beta chain was identified during a study of blood T cell repertoires in COVID-19. Profiled with immunoSEQ multiplex PCR; TCRdb holds only in-frame clones, not every one. The data hold under 300,000 clones, with around 81% observed a single time. Germline CDR1 and CDR2: LNHDA and SQIVND (reference sequence). The CDR3 has 16 residues. V lost 3 bases, J lost 4 bases, and 7 bases stayed unmatched. The origin of this receptor is a woman aged 60-70 years with active or convalescent COVID-19. The rearrangement links TRBV19 to TRBJ1-4, with 8 bases matching TRBD1. Material: peripheral blood. The CDR3 loop reads CASSMDRVQGNEKLFF. The CDR3 DNA reads as TGTGCCAGTAGTATGGACAGGGTCCAGGGTAATGAAAAACTGTTTTTT.